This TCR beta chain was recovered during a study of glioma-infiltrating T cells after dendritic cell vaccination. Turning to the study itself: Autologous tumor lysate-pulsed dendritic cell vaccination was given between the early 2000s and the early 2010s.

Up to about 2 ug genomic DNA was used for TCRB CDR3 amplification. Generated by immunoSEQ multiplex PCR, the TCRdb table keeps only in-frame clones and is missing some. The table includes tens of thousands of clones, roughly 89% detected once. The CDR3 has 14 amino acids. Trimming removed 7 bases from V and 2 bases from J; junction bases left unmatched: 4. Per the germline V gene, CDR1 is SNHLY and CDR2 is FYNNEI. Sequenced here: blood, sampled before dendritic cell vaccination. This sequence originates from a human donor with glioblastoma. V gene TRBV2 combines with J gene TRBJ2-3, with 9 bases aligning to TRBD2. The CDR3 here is CASIAGGPTDTQYF. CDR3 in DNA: TGTGCCAGCATCGCGGGGGGGCCCACAGATACGCAGTATTTT. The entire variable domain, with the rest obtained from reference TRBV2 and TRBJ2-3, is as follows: EPEVTQTPSHQVTQMGQEVILRCVPISNHLYFYWYRQILGQKVEFLVSFYNNEISEKSEIFDDQFSVERPDGSNFTLKIRSTKLEDSAMYFCASIAGGPTDTQYFGPGTRLTVL.